The present TCR beta chain was sequenced within a study of blood T cell repertoires in COVID-19. The V gene lost 0 bases and the J gene lost 13 bases, with 23 bases spanning the gap. CDR3 size: 17 residues. CDR1 is SGHNT and CDR2 is YYREEE in the germline V gene (reference sequence). Assay used: immunoSEQ multiplex PCR; TCRdb lists only in-frame clones, some missing. The table has around 200,000 clones, roughly nine tenths seen once. V usage is TRBV5-4 and J usage is TRBJ1-6, with a weak D call TRBD1 (6 bases). This clonotype originated in a woman in her sixties with COVID-19, enrolled during active disease. The sequenced sample was peripheral blood. CDR3 bases: TGTGCCAGCAGCTTGGCCTTGCACGGGGGGGCAGCGGCTCCCCTCCACTTT. Translating gives CASSLALHGGAAAPLHF. Based on the CDR3 plus reference TRBV5-4 and TRBJ1-6, the full variable domain is ETGVTQSPTHLIKTRGQQVTLRCSSQSGHNTVSWYQQALGQGPQFIFQYYREEENGRGNFPPRFSGLQFPNYSSELNVNALELDDSALYLCASSLALHGGAAAPLHFGNGTRLTVT.